The rows below give T cell receptor beta chains drawn from one sample of a study of human T cells and chemical hapten exposure. TCRdb redid the calling of the RACE reads with MiXCR, one entry per CDR3 protein. The top ten clones hold over 4% of a sample with 60,000 to 70,000 distinct CDR3 sequences, about a tenth of them seen once. The sequenced sample was whole blood, obtained in connection with sensitization to the hapten diphenylcyclopropenone (DPC). Source of these receptors: a woman aged 50 to 60 with alopecia areata. Some clones in this sample may be carry-over from other donors' samples. Both conserved end residues are part of each CDR3. D genes are given only for firm matches.

V: TRBV6-4
D: .
CDR3: CASSSIVGANFDGYTF

V: TRBV20-1
D: TRBD2
CDR3: CSAMPSGSYNEQFF

V: TRBV27
D: TRBD1
CDR3: CASSLGTEAKDIQYF

V: TRBV11-1
D: .
CDR3: CASWTGQVEADTQYF

V: TRBV27
D: TRBD1
CDR3: CASSSTGQGAIQPQHF

V: TRBV20-1
D: TRBD1
CDR3: CSADPGRGATEAFF

V: TRBV10-2
D: TRBD2
CDR3: CASRLLAGGINEQFF

V: TRBV12-3/TRBV12-4
D: .
CDR3: CASSSIGQPQHF

V: TRBV29-1
D: TRBD2
CDR3: CSVPGLASFHNEQFF

V: TRBV7-6
D: TRBD2
CDR3: CASSLGGLAGNADTQYF

V: TRBV5-1
D: .
CDR3: CASSLASEGRFYNEQFF

V: TRBV28
D: .
CDR3: CASSPSFRGRGGETQYF

V: TRBV12-3/TRBV12-4
D: .
CDR3: CASSNVRGETQYF

V: TRBV9
D: TRBD2
CDR3: CASSVGEGTQYF

V: TRBV12-3/TRBV12-4
D: .
CDR3: CASSFESQFF

V: TRBV9
D: .
CDR3: CASSAVPGGFGNTIYF

V: TRBV6-1
D: TRBD2
CDR3: CASKTSSSSRSTDTQYF

V: TRBV2
D: .
CDR3: CASKGLLGNNEQFF

V: TRBV11-2
D: TRBD2
CDR3: CASSLGLAGGPTGELFF

V: TRBV23-1
D: TRBD1
CDR3: CASTQTGGDSGNTIYF

V: TRBV6-6
D: .
CDR3: CASSYGGSANYGYTF

V: TRBV29-1
D: .
CDR3: CSVAFPPGYTEAFF

V: TRBV18
D: .
CDR3: CASSRGGDGNQPQHF

V: TRBV28
D: .
CDR3: CASSRLTWGSGANVLTF

V: TRBV28
D: .
CDR3: CASSFALGNSYEQYF

V: TRBV20-1
D: TRBD2
CDR3: CSAPHSSGRNEQFF

V: TRBV9
D: .
CDR3: CASSVDGYSNQPQHF

V: TRBV21-1
D: .
CDR3: CASSTILQGGNQPQHF

V: TRBV20-1
D: TRBD1
CDR3: CSARETGVGEKLFF

V: TRBV7-8
D: .
CDR3: CASSLSHVAVNQPQHF